Below are 2 T cell receptor beta chains sequenced from a single sample in a study of CD8 T cells in Susac syndrome. Reverse transcription of roughly 0.45 to 1 ug RNA used random hexamers. Each CDR3 protein is one row after TCRdb ran MiXCR on the immunoSEQ multiplex PCR reads. The sample contains 150,000 to 190,000 distinct CDR3 sequences, just under 95% of which appear only once. The sample consisted of CD8+ T cells from PBMCs. These TCRs come from a human donor with multiple sclerosis.

This chain links TRBV24-1 with TRBJ2-2; D remains unclear. Trimming shortened V by 0 bases and J by 3 bases, and 7 bases separated the two germline ends. The CDR3 is 15 residues long. CDR1 is KGHDR, CDR2 SFDVKD, per germline. The CDR3 loop is CATSDLGRDTGELFF. CDR3 sequence (DNA): TGTGCCACCAGTGATTTGGGACGGGACACCGGGGAGCTGTTTTTT.

The CDR3 DNA follows: TGTGCCAGCAGCTTGGTACGACAGGGCCCCACCGGGGAGCTGTTTTTT. The encoded protein is CASSLVRQGPTGELFF. The rearrangement uses TRBV5-6 and TRBJ2-2; 7 nucleotides line up with TRBD1. Per the germline V gene, CDR1 is SGHDT and CDR2 is YYEEEE. This CDR3 has 16 amino acids. The J segment lost 4 bases and the V segment lost 0 bases, leaving 6 bases of the junction unmatched. Combining the CDR3 with reference TRBV5-6 and TRBJ2-2 gives the whole variable domain DAGVTQSPTHLIKTRGQQVTLRCSPKSGHDTVSWYQQALGQGPQFIFQYYEEEERQRGNFPDRFSGHQFPNYSSELNVNALLLGDSALYLCASSLVRQGPTGELFFGEGSRLTVL.